The 5 T cell receptor beta chains below come from one sample, sequenced in a study of CXCR3 chemokines and chemotherapy response in bladder cancer. TCRdb reanalysed the PCR reads using MiXCR and keeps one entry per CDR3 protein. In the table there are about 8,900 distinct CDR3 sequences, under 25% of which are singletons. Sampling was carried out from a patient whose treatment included neoadjuvant chemotherapy. The receptors shown here come from a human donor with bladder cancer that did not respond to neoadjuvant chemotherapy.

This clonotype was observed many times. The V call is TRBV20-1, the J call TRBJ1-1, with D unresolved. The germline V gene encodes CDR1 DFQATT and CDR2 SNEGSKA (reference sequence). With 2 bases removed from V and 0 bases from J, the gap between germline ends came to 10 bases. CDR3 length equals 14 residues. The CDR3 reads CSARIRSMNTEAFF. CDR3 coding DNA: TGCAGTGCTAGAATACGGAGTATGAACACTGAAGCTTTCTTT.

Concerning this clonotype itself: One base separates it from a far larger clone, so it is likely a read error. The rearrangement uses TRBV27 and TRBJ2-3, with TRBD2 identical over 9 bases. This CDR3 has 14 amino acids. The germline CDR1 and CDR2 sequences are MNHEY and SMNVEV (reference sequence). In nucleotides, the CDR3 is TGTACCAGCAGCCCCCCTAGCGGGGTAGATACGCAGTATTTT. Residues: CTSSPPSGVDTQYF.

This clonotype was counted many times. V gene TRBV6-6 combines with J gene TRBJ1-4, with D unresolved. The V gene's germline CDR1 is MNHNY and CDR2 SVGAGI (reference sequence). The CDR3 spans 12 residues. CDR3 protein: CATRTLPEKLFF. CDR3 coding DNA: TGTGCTACCAGGACTCTTCCCGAAAAACTGTTTTTT.

Comments on this clonotype: A far more abundant clone sits one base away, making this likely a read error. The gene calls are TRBV7-9 and TRBJ2-7; 10 bases align to TRBD2. Judging by the DNA end, TRBJ2-1 fits better; the J call may be wrong. CDR1 is SEHNR, CDR2 FQNEAQ, per germline (reference sequence). The CDR3 covers 19 residues. CDR3 nucleotides: TGTGCCAGCACTCAACGACTGAGAACGGTACTAGCGGGGCCAGATGAGCAGTTCTTC. It translates to CASTQRLRTVLAGPDEQFF.

This clonotype has a handful of counts. One base separates it from a far larger clone, so it is likely a read error. The V and J genes are TRBV6-1 and TRBJ2-1; unclear D gene. The CDR3 sequence is 14 residues long. Germline assignment: CDR1 MNHNS and CDR2 SASEGT. V was shortened by 6 bases and J by 10 bases, with 19 bases between the two germline ends. As DNA, the CDR3 is TGTGCCAGCAGGCGGCCCACACCCTCCTACGAGCAGTTCTTC. Protein product: CASRRPTPSYEQFF.